Following are 3 T cell receptor beta chains from one sample sequenced in a study of blood T cell repertoires in COVID-19. Data came from immunoSEQ multiplex PCR; TCRdb stores just in-frame clones and leaves some out. The sample carries tens of thousands of clones, around 80% recorded once. Sequenced input: peripheral blood. All receptors come from a woman of 80 years or more with acute or convalescent COVID-19.

V usage is TRBV19 and J usage is TRBJ2-5; 8 nucleotides match TRBD2. The J segment lost 7 bases and the V segment lost 2 bases, leaving 6 bases of the junction unmatched. CDR3 length equals 14 residues. Germline V gene lookup returns CDR1 LNHDA and CDR2 SQIVND (reference sequence). In DNA, the CDR3 is TGTGCCAGTAGTATAAGTGGCGGGAGGAGGACCCAGTACTTC. Translated, it gives CASSISGGRRTQYF. Based on the CDR3 plus reference TRBV19 and TRBJ2-5, the full variable domain is DGGITQSPKYLFRKEGQNVTLSCEQNLNHDAMYWYRQDPGQGLRLIYYSQIVNDFQKGDIAEGYSVSREKKESFPLTVTSAQKNPTAFYLCASSISGGRRTQYFGPGTRLLVL.

This sequence joins TRBV6-5 and TRBJ2-5; TRBD2 aligns across 10 bases. With 7 bases clipped from V and 0 bases from J, the junction kept 5 bases outside the gene matches. CDR3 length equals 15 residues. CDR1 MNHEY and CDR2 SVGAGI come from the germline V gene. The CDR3 sequence is CASNKAGGYQETQYF. The DNA for the CDR3 is TGTGCCAGCAACAAAGCGGGAGGGTACCAAGAGACCCAGTACTTC.

The chain joins TRBV21-1 to TRBJ1-2; the table's TRBD1 call for D was not verified on the DNA. TRBV21-1 is flagged as a pseudogene. The length of the CDR3 is 16 residues. CDR3 DNA: TGTGCCAGCAGCAAAGCCCGGGACAGGGGTCCCTATGGCTACACCTTC. This sequence encodes CASSKARDRGPYGYTF.